This T cell receptor beta chain is from a study of blood T cell repertoires in COVID-19. Study summary: Spain, Italy and the United States supplied samples that represented acute and convalescent COVID-19. From T cells, B-cell-depleted T cells, or PBMCs came the material, which was cDNA or gDNA.

V shed 2 bases and J shed 10 bases, with 17 bases lying between them. The CDR3 runs 14 residues. Per germline, CDR1 LNHDA and CDR2 SQIVND (reference sequence). Under the authors' procedure: Nucleated cell number was recorded as an estimate derived from reference gene primer amplification. Assay: immunoSEQ multiplex PCR; the TCRdb copy retains only in-frame clones and omits some. The V and J calls and the clone size are those of that table, but D and trimming were determined from the DNA. The sample holds fewer than 250,000 clones, 65% to 85% seen once. This chain uses TRBV19 with TRBJ1-1, with D possibly TRBD1 on 5 matching bases. The source of this sequence is a man over 45 with active or convalescent COVID-19. Sample: peripheral blood. The CDR3 is CASSIFSTGSPAFF. In DNA form, the CDR3 reads TGTGCCAGTAGTATATTTAGCACAGGTAGTCCAGCTTTCTTT. Combining the CDR3 with reference TRBV19 and TRBJ1-1 gives the whole variable domain DGGITQSPKYLFRKEGQNVTLSCEQNLNHDAMYWYRQDPGQGLRLIYYSQIVNDFQKGDIAEGYSVSREKKESFPLTVTSAQKNPTAFYLCASSIFSTGSPAFFGQGTRLTVV.